The subject of this entry is one TCR beta chain. There is no known antigen for this receptor. Base qualities are not at hand, and no much larger clone is one base apart. This specimen comes from a study of vaccination effects on CD4 cells after COVID-19 (dated by TCRdb to 2022 to 2024). Study-level background: The ViraFEST assay stimulated PBMC with viral peptide pools and then used TCR sequencing to identify antigen-specific CD4+ T cell clonotypes by expansion. Altogether, some 11 COVID-19 convalescent patients and a handful of SARS-CoV-2-naive healthy vaccine recipients made up the full study. The study compared SARS-CoV-2 spike-specific CD4+ TCR repertoires before and after mRNA vaccination in COVID-19 convalescent patients and infection-naive vaccine recipients. Each participant got two doses of an mRNA SARS-CoV-2 vaccine, either BNT162b2 or mRNA-1273. Cultures from other donors in the study were sequenced using the Oncomine TCR Beta short-read assay on an Illumina iSeq 100. Each well held fewer than 2.5 million PBMC cultured in IMDM containing roughly 5% human AB serum, about 10 IU/ml IL-2 and gentamicin, along with around 9.1 ug/ml peptides.

Library generation was performed with the immunoSEQ multiplex PCR assay. DNA from the cultured and isolated CD4+ T cells underwent TCR beta CDR3 sequencing. The original methods were these. Non-productive TCR sequences were removed, reads were trimmed to the CDR3 region, and CDR3s of at least 7 amino acids were retained. Antigen-specific clonotypes were identified using the MANAFEST web app by comparison of expansion in peptide wells against reference cultures. Positive clones required FDR<0.05 expansion versus reference and all other wells, odds ratio above 5, and frequency above 0.1% in two replicate wells. Cross-reactive clonotypes were defined as significantly expanded in SARS-CoV-2 spike wells and in at least one common cold coronavirus spike condition. CDR3 similarity was assessed by Levenshtein distance using the stringdist R package, and unrooted trees were constructed with ape in R 3.6.1. As stored in TCRdb, this immuneACCESS dataset retains in-frame rearrangements with V and J assigned. A fraction of the clones does not appear; measured against another copy, unresolved V genes explain less than half of the discrepancy, and the remainder lacks a known reason. The DNA gave D and trimming, while V, J and clone size come from that table. This sample gives more than 50,000 clones in total; around 80% of them show up just once. The ten most abundant clones make up approximately 3% of the sample.

Results the study describes overall, beyond this receptor: Limitations of the study were the small number of convalescent patients and the absence of early post-infection timepoints. In healthy vaccine recipients, vaccine-induced clones were almost all SARS-CoV-2 mono-reactive, with only 1 of 255 being cross-reactive with common cold coronaviruses. At late post-vaccination timepoints, both infection-induced and vaccine-induced clones showed marked clonal contraction, consistent with waning T cell responses.

CDR1 and CDR2 are read off the germline V gene as MNHEY and SVGAGI. V and J are truncated by 8 bases and 5 bases respectively, leaving an intervening sequence of 21 bases. The CDR3 starts with the cysteine, ends with the phenylalanine, and has 15 residues. Solely the CDR3 DNA is kept, with 45 bases framed from the first base. After approximately 11 days of culture, CD4+ T cells were isolated with the EasySep CD4+ T cell isolation kit. Negative nucleocapsid antibody results before and after vaccination confirmed that the healthy vaccine recipients had no prior SARS-CoV-2 infection. On days 3 and 7, half of the culture medium was replaced with fresh IL-2-containing medium. Unless noted otherwise, every peptide stimulation condition was grown in triplicate wells. PBMC were separated from whole blood using Ficoll-Paque Plus gradient centrifugation and were then either cryopreserved at -140C or used fresh. The QIAamp micro DNA kit was used to extract genomic DNA from the cultured CD4+ T cells.

The V and J genes are TRBV6-5 and TRBJ2-5; the D gene is perhaps TRBD2, on 5 matching bases. Sequences were derived from CD4+ T cells from PBMCs cultured without peptide, sampled before COVID-19 vaccination. The sequence came from a human donor who received a COVID-19 vaccine. The bases read TGTGCCAGCTCGGCTTTAGGGAGCGGAATGGAGACCCAGTACTTC. This codes for CASSALGSGMETQYF.